This T cell receptor beta chain is drawn from a study of cytomegalovirus exposure and HLA in healthy donors (dated by TCRdb to about 2017). Background for the entire study: According to an earlier analysis of 550 to 700 of the donors, about 180 million T cells yielded 95 million to 140 million unique TCR beta sequences and 276 Gb of sequence data. An early release covering roughly 600 HLA-typed donors comprised 250 to 350 gigabases of sequencing data and around 85 million unique TCR sequences. Of the roughly 400 genotyped donors, about 84% fell in the genetic ancestry cluster associated with self-reported Caucasian donors. The study aimed to test whether cataloging public T cell receptors could reveal signatures of past pathogen exposure. Using immunosequencing, the study profiled T cell repertoires from 640 or so subjects and related those repertoires to cytomegalovirus serostatus. A separate validation cohort of 100 to 150 different subjects was used in addition to the roughly 720-subject first cohort. To predict cytomegalovirus infection status, the study combined high-throughput TCR immunosequencing, statistical association of individual TCRs with disease status, and machine learning. In a later analysis, previously published TCR beta repertoires from fewer than 750 donors were re-analyzed and high-resolution HLA genotyping was added so that TCR occurrence patterns could be studied. Rather than using new phenotypic data, the later analysis identified candidate immune exposures from TCR beta sequences and from how often those sequences occurred across donors. To decide whether each TCR beta V gene segment behaved as functional or pseudogenic, an earlier analysis of fewer than 750 of the donors relied on high-throughput TCR beta sequencing. Donor age, sex, ethnicity and CMV serostatus were compiled alongside the repertoire data. A later genetic analysis used genome-wide SNP genotypes for about 60% of the roughly 670 donors, treating that subset as a discovery cohort. All discovery cohort repertoires had been generated using a single sequencing platform. Both class I and class II loci were covered by HLA typing, at four-digit resolution. The number of typed donors differed by locus: about 629-630 for A, B, C, DRB1 and DQB1; 522 for DQA1; 600 to 610 for DPA1; and 400 to 480 for DPB1. About 5 DR-DQ haplotypes were handled as single units for association and clustering, since linkage in the cohort was strong. Across 398 genotyped donors of the cohort, an average of roughly 250,000 unique TCR beta nucleotide sequences per donor were sequenced, and roughly 20% of those sequences were non-productive. The full study reports these points: Because the 87-base-pair reads could not distinguish some IMGT-functional V segments, including TRBV6-2 and TRBV6-3, those segments were excluded. HLA typing was unavailable for some donors at each locus, so association tests used only the typed subset. When HLA alleles, especially DR and DQ, strongly co-occurred, TCR associations were difficult to assign to individual alleles. In a later analysis, TCR association rates were found to vary across HLA loci, with the most associated TCRs seen for DRB1 alleles and the fewest for HLA-C alleles. In an earlier analysis of 587 of the donors, most TCR beta V segments appeared in productive rearrangements about 87% or about 30% of the time, broadly matching IMGT annotations. CMV serostatus was the only immune exposure information available for the cohort. In a later analysis, 16,951 TCR beta sequences were associated with specific HLA alleles at a false discovery rate of 0.05. Compared with the roughly 700-donor mean, donors in an Asian-associated ancestry cluster had fewer N-insertions in productive TCRs, according to a later genetic analysis. Correlated functional status among segregating V segments might be attributable to linkage disequilibrium, but an unknown experimental factor could not be ruled out. It was suggested by the authors that the approach could potentially be generalized to other disease states and immunological phenotypes. A further reported finding was that TCR beta sequences accurately predicted the HLA-A and HLA-B alleles for most subjects in the first cohort. The classifier was reported to diagnose cytomegalovirus status with high specificity and sensitivity in both the original and validation cohorts. Several of the top co-occurrence clusters appeared to be linked to parvovirus B19, influenza, CMV and Epstein-Barr virus, according to a later analysis. In the study, 164 TCR beta chains were listed as associated with cytomegalovirus. Because counts were too low, roughly 17 rarely observed V segments, including chromosome 9 orphons, were left out of the earlier analysis of 500 to 750 of the donors. The sequencing pipeline was judged likely to have produced a cluster of highly shared sequence variants as a technical artifact. Only TCR beta chains were sequenced in this cohort, and the absence of alpha or paired-chain data limited detectable features. An association between a missense DCLRE1C variant and V-gene and J-gene trimming of TCR beta chains was found in a later genetic analysis and replicated in an independent cohort. In vitro tests confirmed that a few of the cytomegalovirus-associated TCR beta chains recognize cytomegalovirus antigens. Compared with equally common non-associated chains, HLA-associated TCR beta chains in a later analysis were more clonally expanded and had lower generation probabilities. Presence/absence analyses assumed roughly uniform sequencing depth across donors, an assumption that may not hold. A later analysis found that most CMV-associated TCR beta chains appeared HLA-restricted, with HLA associations seemingly driven largely by CMV exposure. While some public TCRs were present in many individuals, most TCR sequences turned up only very rarely across donors.

The library came from the immunoSEQ multiplex PCR assay. The multiplex PCR relied on a mix of 60 forward primers for TCR Vbeta segments and 13 reverse primers for TCR Jbeta segments. Amplification of the CDR3 region of rearranged TCR beta genes was performed with a multiplex PCR assay on genomic DNA. On the Illumina HiSeq System, the amplified TCR beta libraries were sequenced as 87-base-pair reads. In the paper's pipeline: In a later analysis, some 80 million unique TCR beta chains were counted across the 650 to 750 repertoires, and roughly 9.9 million of these chains were shared by at least two donors. Raw reads were error-corrected and collapsed into unique sequences with a nearest-neighbor algorithm that merged closely related sequences to remove PCR and sequencing errors. CDR3 sequences were aligned to IMGT reference sequences to assign V, D and J gene segments. For a sequence to be retained, a match of at least six nucleotides was required to both a V gene segment and a J gene segment. Rearrangements were classified as productive when the CDR3 lacked stop codons and remained in frame with V and J, and all other rearrangements were classified as non-productive. Following IMGT convention, CDR3 was defined as the stretch from the second conserved V-encoded cysteine up to the conserved J-encoded phenylalanine. The earlier analysis of some 550 of the donors excluded any sequence lacking an unambiguous match to a single V gene segment. An earlier analysis of under 750 of the donors called V segments functional above 56.7% productive rearrangements and segregating when the between-donor standard deviation exceeded 5%. To diagnose cytomegalovirus status from the catalog of TCR beta chain sequences, a statistical classification framework was built. V and J gene assignment, in a later analysis, came from comparing TCR nucleotide sequences with IMGT/GENE-DB human TR gene sequences. Using the TCRdist pipeline, a later analysis assigned CDR3 sequences along with most-parsimonious VDJ recombination scenarios. In a later analysis, each TCR beta chain was defined by its CDR3 amino acid sequence together with its V-gene family, and reads without a unique V-gene family were excluded. To address suspected cross-contamination and a sequencing artifact, a later analysis removed 592 highly shared, low-generation-probability nucleotide sequences. In a later analysis, a clonal expansion index for each public chain was calculated from normalized within-repertoire ranks of inferred template counts. In a later analysis, generation probabilities were computed with a VDJ recombination model fitted to out-of-frame rearrangements, and the resulting probabilities were checked against IGoR. In a later analysis, hypergeometric tests were used to score TCR-TCR, TCR-HLA and TCR-CMV co-occurrence, with a repertoire-size bias correction applied to TCR pairs. False discovery rates were estimated in a later analysis by permuting HLA or CMV assignments 20 times. In a later analysis, co-occurring TCRs were grouped with DBSCAN, and TCRdist sequence similarity was added when clustering was performed within HLA-allele-positive subsets. Repertoires with fewer than 30,000 or more than 120,000 public chains were left out of co-occurrence clustering, as were a handful of repertoires with anomalous nucleotide sharing. Imported from immuneACCESS, the table was reduced by TCRdb to in-frame sequences with V and J called. These copies leave out some clones; in studies compared against another copy, an unresolved V gene accounts for under half, and the cause of the remainder is not known. The V and J calls and clone size are taken from that table; D and trimming were inferred from the DNA. This sample comprises about 60,000 clones, roughly 71% of them detected only once. The top ten constitute approximately 30% of the sample.

In total, about 650 healthy bone marrow donors made up the cohort. All cohort members were sampled while nominally healthy, although unrecorded immune exposures were likely present. The donor was CMV seropositive and was included in the group of 300 or so seropositive cohort members. A peripheral blood sample was collected from each donor, and TCR beta sequencing was performed on peripheral blood mononuclear cells. The Qiagen DNeasy Blood Extraction Kit was used to extract genomic DNA from the blood cell samples. This clone was seen only once. Its antigen target is currently unknown. No much larger clonotype is one base removed from it; base qualities were not supplied. V and J lose 3 bases and 0 bases, and a span of 14 bases separates them. Taken from the germline V gene, the CDR1 and CDR2 loops are SNHLY and FYNNEI. The CDR3 runs 16 residues from the cysteine to the phenylalanine. This entry keeps only the CDR3 DNA: 48 bases, framed from base 1.

The chain couples TRBV2 to TRBJ1-1, with no confident D gene call. This receptor was taken from a man aged 40-55 years in good health and CMV-seropositive. The sequenced sample consisted of PBMCs. The CDR3 corresponds to CASSDGQAPLNTEAFF. In nucleotide form, the sequence is TGTGCCAGCAGTGACGGCCAGGCGCCTTTGAACACTGAAGCTTTCTTT.